This T cell receptor beta chain stems from a study of T cell responses to AZD1222 COVID-19 vaccine. Study results and limitations: Spike-specific TCR depth and breadth grew after two AZD1222 doses. Spike-wide vaccine-associated CD4 TCRs dominated at 160-218 and 743-854.

Sequenced by immunoSEQ multiplex PCR; TCRdb stores in-frame clones only, minus some. The repertoire consists of 150,000 to 200,000 clones, with around 94% occurring once and the leading ten covering approximately 0.64%. A word on this clone: Its antigen is unknown.

Germline V gene lookup returns CDR1 DFQATT and CDR2 SNEGSKA (reference sequence). V lost 4 bases and J 7 bases, leaving 10 bases between the germline ends. The CDR3 is 11 residues long. The chain links TRBV20-1 to TRBJ1-1; the D gene is possibly TRBD1 (5 bases). The source material was peripheral blood, sampled on day 0 of AZD1222 vaccination. The receptor was isolated from an adult in good health. The CDR3 region has the DNA TGCAGTGCTATCCAGGGCAGTGAAGCTTTCTTT. It yields the protein CSAIQGSEAFF.